The rows below give T cell receptor beta chains drawn from one sample of a study of CD8 T cells in ankylosing spondylitis. TCRdb fed the 5' RACE reads into MiXCR, producing one record per CDR3 protein. The table has some 95,000 distinct CDR3 sequences, about 9.1% seen once; the top ten hold approximately 4.6%. Input material: blood, either unsorted or a sorted T cell fraction (not recorded which). These receptors came from a male donor with ankylosing spondylitis or in good health (not recorded which). Each CDR3 is given with its conserved first and last residue. The D gene is left open where the match is weak. A clone size is listed for some rows: how often the clone was seen (once, few, many), or a class if it is expanded.

16 | TRBJ2-5 | NA | many | TRBV6-1 | CASSPHPGLGQETQYF | TGTGCCAGCAGTCCCCACCCCGGACTGGGCCAAGAGACCCAGTACTTC
14 | TRBJ2-3 | NA | many | TRBV12-3/TRBV12-4 | CASSYVPSTDTQYF | TGTGCCAGCAGTTATGTACCTAGCACAGATACGCAGTATTTT
14 | TRBJ2-1 | NA | NA | TRBV13 | CASSSGRGSNEQFF | TGTGCCAGCAGCTCTGGTAGGGGAAGTAATGAGCAGTTCTTC
14 | TRBJ2-7 | TRBD1 | few | TRBV29-1 | CSVELLDRGYEQYF | TGCAGCGTCGAGCTCCTGGACAGGGGATACGAGCAGTACTTC
15 | TRBJ2-1 | NA | many | TRBV20-1 | CSARVGKSSYNEQFF | TGCAGTGCTAGAGTTGGTAAGAGCTCCTACAATGAGCAGTTCTTC
15 | TRBJ1-6 | TRBD1 | many | TRBV28 | CASSSAGTGDSALHF | TGTGCCAGCAGTTCCGCCGGGACAGGGGATTCGGCCCTCCACTTT
15 | TRBJ1-6 | TRBD1 | many | TRBV12-3/TRBV12-4 | CASSVRDRVVSPLHF | TGTGCCAGCAGTGTCCGGGACAGGGTGGTCTCACCCCTCCACTTT
15 | TRBJ2-7 | TRBD1 | NA | TRBV7-9 | CASSRPGTGEYEQYF | TGTGCCAGCAGTCGTCCCGGGACAGGGGAATACGAGCAGTACTTC
13 | TRBJ2-7 | NA | many | TRBV3-1 | CASSRELAYEQYF | TGTGCCAGCAGCCGTGAGCTTGCCTACGAGCAGTACTTC
16 | TRBJ1-5 | NA | many | TRBV5-1 | CASSPGRADSNQPQHF | TGCGCCAGCAGCCCGGGCAGGGCGGATAGCAATCAGCCCCAGCATTTT
16 | TRBJ2-5 | TRBD1 | many | TRBV12-3/TRBV12-4 | CASRRNLGTEKETQYF | TGTGCCAGCAGGCGCAACCTCGGGACAGAGAAAGAGACCCAGTACTTC
17 | TRBJ2-1 | NA | many | TRBV4-2 | CASSQDLDRRGYNEQFF | TGTGCCAGCAGCCAAGATCTGGACAGGCGGGGATACAATGAGCAGTTCTTC
15 | TRBJ2-1 | NA | many | TRBV28 | CASSFWPSKGDEQFF | TGTGCCAGCAGTTTTTGGCCCTCCAAGGGCGATGAGCAGTTCTTC
13 | TRBJ2-1 | NA | NA | TRBV6-6 | CASSYTDYNEQFF | TGTGCCAGCAGTTACACAGACTACAATGAGCAGTTCTTC
15 | TRBJ2-7 | NA | many | TRBV12-3/TRBV12-4 | CASSYPTMKGYEQYF | TGTGCCAGCAGCTATCCAACGATGAAGGGGTACGAGCAGTACTTC
11 | TRBJ2-1 | NA | once | TRBV4-1 | CASSQQGEQFF | TGCGCCAGCAGCCAACAGGGCGAGCAGTTCTTC
14 | TRBJ2-5 | NA | NA | TRBV7-2 | CASSLMGRQETQYF | TGTGCCAGCAGCTTAATGGGCAGGCAAGAGACCCAGTACTTC
16 | TRBJ2-7 | NA | many | TRBV21-1 | CASSKGGADSPIEQYF | TGTGCCAGCAGCAAAGGCGGAGCCGACAGCCCCATCGAGCAGTACTTC
13 | TRBJ1-2 | TRBD1 | NA | TRBV20-1 | CSAWTGTLYGYTF | TGCAGTGCTTGGACAGGGACCCTCTATGGCTACACCTTC
14 | TRBJ2-7 | TRBD1 | many | TRBV29-1 | CSVPGTGPSYEQYF | TGCAGCGTGCCCGGGACAGGGCCCTCCTACGAGCAGTACTTC
17 | TRBJ2-2 | NA | many | TRBV7-3 | CASSPIFDPLTSGELFF | TGTGCCAGCAGCCCCATATTCGACCCGTTGACATCCGGGGAGCTGTTTTTT
14 | TRBJ2-1 | NA | many | TRBV11-3 | CASSLPGLSREQFF | TGTGCCAGCAGCCTCCCTGGACTAAGTCGTGAGCAGTTCTTC
13 | TRBJ2-6 | NA | many | TRBV12-3/TRBV12-4 | CASKSSGANVLTF | TGTGCCAGCAAGAGCTCTGGGGCCAACGTCCTGACTTTC
12 | TRBJ2-3 | NA | many | TRBV5-1 | CASSLDQDTQYF | TGCGCCAGCAGCCTTGATCAGGATACGCAGTATTTT
17 | TRBJ1-2 | TRBD1 | many | TRBV4-2 | CASSLTGQGAPVYGYTF | TGTGCCAGCAGCCTAACGGGACAGGGGGCGCCGGTCTATGGCTACACCTTC
13 | TRBJ2-1 | NA | NA | TRBV30 | CAWTRGRDNEQFF | TGTGCCTGGACGAGGGGACGAGACAATGAGCAGTTCTTC
18 | TRBJ2-7 | TRBD2 | many | TRBV11-3 | CASSLLLPASGGSYEQYF | TGTGCCAGCAGCTTACTTCTCCCGGCTAGCGGGGGATCTTACGAGCAGTACTTC
14 | TRBJ2-7 | NA | NA | TRBV27 | CASSGPTGSYEQHF | TGTGCCAGCAGTGGACCGACAGGCTCCTACGAGCAGCACTTC
14 | TRBJ2-5 | NA | many | TRBV20-1 | CSATQAGSLETQYF | TGCAGTGCTACTCAGGCAGGGTCCCTGGAGACCCAGTACTTC
13 | TRBJ1-4 | NA | many | TRBV6-5 | CASSYGPNEKLFF | TGTGCCAGCAGTTACGGCCCCAATGAAAAACTGTTTTTT